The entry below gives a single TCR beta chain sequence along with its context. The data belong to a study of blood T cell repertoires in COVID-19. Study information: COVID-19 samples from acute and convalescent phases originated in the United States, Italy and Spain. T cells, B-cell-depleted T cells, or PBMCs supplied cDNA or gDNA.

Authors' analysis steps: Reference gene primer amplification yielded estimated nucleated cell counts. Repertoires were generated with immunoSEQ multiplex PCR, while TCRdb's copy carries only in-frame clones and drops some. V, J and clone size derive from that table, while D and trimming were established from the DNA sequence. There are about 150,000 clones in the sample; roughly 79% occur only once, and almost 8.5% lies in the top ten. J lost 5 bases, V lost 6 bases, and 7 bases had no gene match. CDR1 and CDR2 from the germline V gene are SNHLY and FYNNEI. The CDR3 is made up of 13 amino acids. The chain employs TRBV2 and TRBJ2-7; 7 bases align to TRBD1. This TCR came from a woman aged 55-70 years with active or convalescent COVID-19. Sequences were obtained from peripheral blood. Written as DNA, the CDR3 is TGTGCCAGCAGGACTACAGGGGTCAACGAGCAGTACGTC. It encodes CASRTTGVNEQYV.